This T cell receptor (beta chain) was profiled in a study of shared clonotypes between healthy human individuals. Under the authors' procedure: ImmunoSEQ junction-only sequences lacked quality scores, so their filtering differed. Sequenced by immunoSEQ multiplex PCR; TCRdb stores in-frame clones only, minus some. The V and J calls and clone size were taken over from that table, and D and trimming were inferred from the DNA. The repertoire holds 95,000 to 120,000 clones, with 65% to 75% as singletons. The CDR3 covers 15 residues. Germline V gene lookup returns CDR1 SGHRS and CDR2 YFSETQ. V lost 6 bases and J lost 4, with 14 bases in between.

The source of this sequence is a woman in her thirties in good health. The specimen was memory CD8+ T cells sorted from blood. Subset reported: CD45RO+ cells pooled with CCR7-negative TemRA cells. The chain has TRBV5-1 and TRBJ2-6; possibly TRBD1 for D (6 bases). CDR3: CASKEGGVGANVLTF. CDR3 nucleotide sequence: TGCGCCAGCAAGGAAGGGGGAGTCGGGGCCAACGTCCTGACTTTC.